Below, 10 T cell receptor beta chains from the same sample are listed, as sequenced in a study of PD-L1 blockade in urothelial cancer. Generated by immunoSEQ multiplex PCR, the TCRdb table keeps only in-frame clones and is missing some. Of about 110,000 clones listed, less than 95% are singletons. Time point reported: peripheral blood 6 weeks after treatment start. This sample comprised PBMCs, obtained around atezolizumab (anti-PD-L1) treatment. Every receptor here comes from a man aged 55 to 70 with urothelial cancer.

The chain uses TRBV9 and TRBJ2-1; TRBD2 aligns across 8 bases. Trimming at V came to 0 bases and at J to 6 bases, leaving 2 bases not matched to a gene. There are 14 residues in the CDR3. CDR1 SGDLS and CDR2 YYNGEE come from the germline V gene. CDR3 protein: CASSVAGGPNEQFF. The CDR3 DNA follows: TGTGCCAGCAGCGTAGCGGGGGGGCCCAATGAGCAGTTCTTC.

This clone is a singleton in its sample. The chain is built from TRBV7-9 and TRBJ2-1, with TRBD1 matching 7 bases. This CDR3 contains 14 residues. Germline V lookup: CDR1 SEHNR, CDR2 FQNEAQ (reference sequence). The junction had 2 bases not matched to a gene; V was cut back by 5 bases and J by 1 base. For the CDR3, the DNA is TGTGCCAGCAGCCGGGACAGTTCCTACAATGAGCAGTTCTTC. Amino acid sequence: CASSRDSSYNEQFF.

The chain uses TRBV2 and TRBJ1-2; D remains ambiguous. The V end was cut by 4 bases, the J end by 7 bases, with 16 bases between. Germline V CDR1 and CDR2: SNHLY, FYNNEI. The CDR3 covers 14 residues. As DNA, the CDR3 is TGTGCCAGCAGTGCGGGCGGGGAGGAGCGTGGCTACACCTTC. Translated, it gives CASSAGGEERGYTF.

The chain joins TRBV10-3 to TRBJ2-1, with 7 bases that match TRBD2. CDR1 is ENHRY and CDR2 is SYGVKD in the germline V gene. The length of the CDR3 is 16 residues. Trimming at V came to 0 bases and at J to 5 bases, leaving 7 bases not matched to a gene. This chain's CDR3 is CAISESIQRDHNEQFF. CDR3 bases: TGTGCCATCAGTGAGTCGATCCAGCGGGACCACAATGAGCAGTTCTTC.

This chain links TRBV4-2 with TRBJ2-3; possibly TRBD2 for D (6 bases). CDR1 is LGHNA, CDR2 YNFKEQ, per germline. The CDR3 sequence is 16 residues long. The V end was cut by 1 base, the J end by 4 bases, with 15 bases between. CDR3 amino acids: CASSQVDGGNSDTQYF. CDR3 nucleotide sequence: TGTGCCAGCAGCCAAGTCGATGGGGGGAATTCAGATACGCAGTATTTT.

V gene TRBV4-2 combines with J gene TRBJ2-1, with 7 bases fitting TRBD2. The CDR3 has 16 amino acids. The germline gives CDR1 LGHNA, CDR2 YNFKEQ. J lost 6 bases, V lost 0 bases, and 8 bases had no gene match. The CDR3 bases are TGTGCCAGCAGCCAAGATCGTGAGGGGAGGGGCAATGAGCAGTTCTTC. Amino acid sequence: CASSQDREGRGNEQFF.

The chain has TRBV2 and TRBJ2-5; no clear D. V lost 8 bases, J lost 4 bases, and 11 bases lay in between. The germline V gene has CDR1 SNHLY and CDR2 FYNNEI. The CDR3 runs 12 residues. CDR3 sequence (DNA): TGTGCCAGCGCGATGGCGGTAGAGACCCAGTACTTC. This gives the protein CASAMAVETQYF.

The chain joins TRBV15 to TRBJ1-1; D is unresolved. The CDR3 totals 13 residues. Germline V gene sequence: CDR1 LNHNV, CDR2 YYDKDF (reference sequence). V was trimmed by 3 bases and J by 4 bases, leaving 9 bases between them. CDR3 bases: TGTGCCACCAGCAGGCCCCCGGTCACTGAAGCTTTCTTT. Translated: CATSRPPVTEAFF.

The chain joins TRBV7-2 to TRBJ2-3; TRBD2 aligns across 9 bases. V gave up 7 bases and J gave up 8 bases; unmatched junction bases: 10. CDR3 length: 14 amino acids. The germline V gene encodes CDR1 SGHTA and CDR2 FQGNSA. The CDR3 reads CASKIAGVSGTQYF. DNA for the CDR3: TGTGCCAGCAAGATAGCGGGGGTTTCAGGTACGCAGTATTTT.

Concerning this clone itself: The sample carries other DNA sequences with the same CDR3. The chain has TRBV19 and TRBJ2-2, with D maybe TRBD2 (6 bases). V lost 6 bases and J lost 0, with 8 bases in between. This CDR3 spans 14 amino acids. Germline lookup yields CDR1 LNHDA and CDR2 SQIVND (reference sequence). The CDR3 DNA follows: TGTGCCAGTAGCGCGGGGCCGAACACCGGGGAGCTGTTTTTT. It encodes CASSAGPNTGELFF.